Here is one T cell receptor beta chain with its context. Cells were sorted from thawed PBMC rested overnight and stained with GMM-loaded CD1B tetramer, viability dye and anti-CD3. C32 glucose monomycolate from Rhodococcus equi was loaded onto the CD1B tetramers. Before cryopreservation, the sorted PBMC lost their CD14-expressing monocytes. This record comes from a study of T cells in tuberculosis. Study summary: Sequenced TCRs come from CD1B-GMM tetramer-binding T cells.

No alpha-beta pairing information exists for these sequences. Here immunoSEQ multiplex PCR was the method, and the copy in TCRdb shows in-frame clones only, minus some. The table has 55,000 to 60,000 clones, nearly 90% seen once. V was trimmed by 3 bases and J by 7 bases, leaving 15 bases between them. Germline V gene data show CDR1 as KGHSH and CDR2 as LQKENI. The CDR3 runs to 14 residues. General study points: Low-affinity CD1B-GMM tetramer-binding T cells may have been missed.

V usage is TRBV18 and J usage is TRBJ2-5, with a tentative D call TRBD2 (5 bases). The sequenced material came from CD1b-GMM tetramer-negative cells sorted from PBMCs. The source of this sequence is an adult woman with latent tuberculosis. Here the CDR3 DNA reads TGTGCCAGCTCACCGGAAACTAGGGTTGGGACCCAGTACTTC. It yields the protein CASSPETRVGTQYF. Variable domain in full (rest from reference TRBV18 and TRBJ2-5): NAGVMQNPRHLVRRRGQEARLRCSPMKGHSHVYWYRQLPEEGLKFMVYLQKENIIDESGMPKERFSAEFPKEGPSILRIQQVVRGDSAAYFCASSPETRVGTQYFGPGTRLLVL.